This T cell receptor beta chain was identified in a study of T cell responses to AZD1222 COVID-19 vaccine. Study as a whole: Second-dose groups at about 4 or about 12 weeks were pooled. General study points: The donors showed a predominance of white British ancestry and of females, with possible underestimation of clonal diversity. Nearly half of unique spike-specific TCRs reportedly avoided B.1.351 and B.1.1.7 mutated regions.

TCRdb's table, derived via immunoSEQ multiplex PCR, lists solely in-frame clones and lacks some. The table lists roughly 120,000 clones, 70% to 90% of them singletons. Concerning this clone itself: The antigen is not known.

Sequencing used peripheral blood, obtained on day 0 of AZD1222 vaccination. This sequence originates from an adult in good health.

CDR3 amino acids: CAISDPTSGSTDTQYF. The CDR3 nucleotides read TGTGCCATCAGTGACCCTACTAGCGGGAGTACAGATACGCAGTATTTT. V and J are TRBV10-3 and TRBJ2-3; TRBD2 agrees at 11 bases. Trimming removed 3 bases from V and 3 bases from J; junction bases left unmatched: 5. CDR1 ENHRY and CDR2 SYGVKD come from the germline V gene. The CDR3 contains 16 residues.